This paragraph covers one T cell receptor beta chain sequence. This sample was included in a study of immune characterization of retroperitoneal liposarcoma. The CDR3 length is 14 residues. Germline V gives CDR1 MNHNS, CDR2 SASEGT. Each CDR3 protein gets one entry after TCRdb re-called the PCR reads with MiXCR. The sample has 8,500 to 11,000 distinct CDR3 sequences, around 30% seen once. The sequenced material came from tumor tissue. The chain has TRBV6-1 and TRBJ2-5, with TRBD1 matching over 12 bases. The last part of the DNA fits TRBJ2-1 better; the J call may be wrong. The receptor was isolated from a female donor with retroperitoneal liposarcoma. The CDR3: CASNRDRGRYEQFF. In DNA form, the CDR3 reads TGTGCCAGCAACCGGGACAGGGGGCGTTACGAGCAGTTCTTC.